This T cell receptor (beta chain) came from a study of regulatory T cells in long-lasting Graves disease. This sample's time point: newly diagnosed GD, antithyroid drugs for less than 3 months. There was RNA extracted from PBMCs, and the TCR library was made from it. A word on this clonotype: Compared with germline, one end of the junction differs, possibly owing to a read error.

Germline lookup yields CDR1 KGHDR and CDR2 SFDVKD. CDR3 size: 13 residues. Relying on iRepertoire HTBI primers and Arm-PCR of CDR3 regions, the team built TCR beta libraries. TCRdb analysed the multiplex PCR reads with MiXCR anew, one entry per CDR3 protein. The repertoire holds hundreds of thousands of distinct CDR3 sequences, with 9.5% to 15% as singletons. This sample was shared with a second study, whose subject was T cells in Graves' hyperthyroidism and ophthalmopathy.

Sequences were derived from peripheral blood mononuclear cells (PBMCs), sampled at new diagnosis, from a patient treated with antithyroid drugs. This TCR was sampled from a woman under 40 with Graves disease. The genes are TRBV24-1 and TRBJ2-6, with a possible D match to TRBD1 (5 bases). The CDR3 is CATQRSGANALTF. The CDR3 DNA follows: TGTGCCACCCAACGCTCTGGGGCCAACGCCCTGACTTTC.